This TCR beta chain appears in the sequencing data of a study of beta chain features in type 1 diabetes. Study-wide findings and caveats: The VDJ junctions of type 1 diabetes patients carried fewer insertions and more deletions. Shortening that was moderate but significant affected the TCRB CDR3s of Type 1 diabetes patients in all four CD4+ subsets. Patients' naive, central memory and Treg TCRB repertoires seemed closer to one another than those of healthy donors.

In its sample, this clone was seen a few times. Its specificity is unknown. Cells sorted by CD45RO/CCR7/CD25/CD127/CD95/CD27 comprised CD4+ naive, central memory, regulatory and stem cell-like memory cells. Expressed TCRB transcripts were sequenced after all isolated RNA was converted to cDNA. Sequenced naive, central memory and regulatory T cell samples produced an average of roughly 3.5 million reads. Method: immunoSEQ multiplex PCR; TCRdb's copy keeps in-frame clones and lacks some. The table shows fewer than 200,000 clones, with 10% occurring only once. Specimen: central memory CD4+ T cells from blood. The source is a man between 25 and 39 years old with type 1 diabetes.

The CDR3 protein is CASSRTGMSDTQYF. The CDR3 nucleotides read TGTGCCAGCAGTCGGACAGGGATGTCTGATACGCAGTATTTT. The chain links TRBV28 to TRBJ2-3; 8 bases are shared with TRBD1. The CDR3 is 14 residues long. V was pared by 5 bases and J by 6 bases, with 7 bases of the junction left unmatched. CDR1 is MDHEN and CDR2 is SYDVKM in the germline V gene.